This T cell receptor beta chain was identified during a study of T cell responses to AZD1222 COVID-19 vaccine. The CDR3 has 14 residues. V dropped 4 bases and J dropped 9; count of bases not matched to a gene: 7. Germline V gene data show CDR1 as SNHLY and CDR2 as FYNNEI. Data came from immunoSEQ multiplex PCR; TCRdb stores just in-frame clones and leaves some out. The sample contains around 180,000 clones, 94% of which appear only once. A single count supports this clone. The V gene is TRBV2, the J gene TRBJ2-1, with 9 bases lining up with TRBD2. This sequence originates from an adult who received the AZD1222 COVID-19 vaccine. The source was peripheral blood, collected 28 days after the second AZD1222 dose. CDR3 amino acids: CASSVVAGEAEQFF. DNA for the CDR3: TGTGCCAGCAGTGTAGTAGCGGGAGAGGCTGAGCAGTTCTTC.